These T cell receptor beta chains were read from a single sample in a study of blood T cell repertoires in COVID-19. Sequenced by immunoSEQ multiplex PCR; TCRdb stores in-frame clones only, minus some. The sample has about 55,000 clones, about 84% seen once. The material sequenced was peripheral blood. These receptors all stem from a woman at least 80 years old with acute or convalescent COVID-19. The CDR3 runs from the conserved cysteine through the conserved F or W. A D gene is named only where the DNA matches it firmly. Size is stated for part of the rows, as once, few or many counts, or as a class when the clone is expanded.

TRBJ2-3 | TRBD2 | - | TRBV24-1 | CATSDPSGTTDTQYF | TGTGCCACCAGTGATCCTAGCGGGACCACAGATACGCAGTATTTT
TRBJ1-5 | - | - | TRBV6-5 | CASKFSGLGNQPQHF | TGTGCCAGCAAGTTCTCAGGGCTGGGCAATCAGCCCCAGCATTTT
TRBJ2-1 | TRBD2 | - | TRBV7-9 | CASSPGSGGNEQFF | TGTGCCAGCAGCCCCGGGAGCGGGGGGAATGAGCAGTTCTTC
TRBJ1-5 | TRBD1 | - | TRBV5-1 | CASSLEPGTGNQPQHF | TGCGCCAGCAGCTTGGAGCCCGGGACAGGGAATCAGCCCCAGCATTTT
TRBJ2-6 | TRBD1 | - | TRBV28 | CASSPGQGRSGANVLTF | TGTGCCAGCAGTCCGGGACAGGGCCGCTCTGGGGCCAACGTCCTGACTTTC
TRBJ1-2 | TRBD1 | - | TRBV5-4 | CASSPDRDYGYTF | TGTGCCAGCAGCCCCGACAGGGACTATGGCTACACCTTC
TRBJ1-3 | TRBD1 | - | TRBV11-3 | CASSRAQGEKAIYF | TGTGCCAGCAGCAGAGCACAGGGGGAAAAAGCCATATATTTT
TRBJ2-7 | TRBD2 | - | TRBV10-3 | CAISESTSDEQYF | TGTGCCATCAGTGAGTCAACTAGCGACGAGCAGTACTTC
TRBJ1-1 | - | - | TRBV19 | CASSGGANTEAFF | TGTGCCAGTAGTGGGGGGGCTAACACTGAAGCTTTCTTT
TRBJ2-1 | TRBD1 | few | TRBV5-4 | CASTRTGYNEQFF | TGTGCCAGCACAAGGACAGGATACAATGAGCAGTTCTTC
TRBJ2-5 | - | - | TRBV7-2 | CASSRGLQETQYF | TGTGCCAGCAGCCGAGGACTTCAAGAGACCCAGTACTTC
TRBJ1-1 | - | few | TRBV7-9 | CASSNTGYLVMNTEAFF | TGTGCCAGCAGCAACACAGGGTACCTTGTGATGAACACTGAAGCTTTCTTT
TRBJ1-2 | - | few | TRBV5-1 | CASSFGAENYGYTF | TGCGCCAGCAGCTTCGGAGCTGAGAACTATGGCTACACCTTC
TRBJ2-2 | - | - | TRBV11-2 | CASSGPGTNTGELFF | TGTGCCAGCAGCGGTCCCGGGACAAACACCGGGGAGCTGTTTTTT
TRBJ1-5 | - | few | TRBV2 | CASSELAANSNQPQHF | TGTGCCAGCAGTGAATTAGCCGCTAATAGCAATCAGCCCCAGCATTTT
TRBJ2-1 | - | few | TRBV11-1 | CASSSNDRTYWQFF | TGTGCCAGCAGTTCAAATGACAGGACCTATTGGCAGTTCTTC
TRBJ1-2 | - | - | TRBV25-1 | CASSRGDGYTF | TGTGCCAGCAGTCGAGGAGATGGCTACACCTTC
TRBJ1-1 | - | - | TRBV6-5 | CASSLYLNTEAFF | TGTGCCAGCAGTCTATACCTGAACACTGAAGCTTTCTTT
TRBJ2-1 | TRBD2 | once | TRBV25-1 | CASSESGREGYNEQFF | TGTGCCAGCAGTGAATCGGGGCGGGAGGGCTACAATGAGCAGTTCTTC
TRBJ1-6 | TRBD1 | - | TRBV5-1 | CASSLLGQGNSPLHF | TGCGCCAGCAGCTTGCTGGGACAGGGAAATTCACCCCTCCACTTT
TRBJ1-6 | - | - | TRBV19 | CASSAGTHYNSPLHF | TGTGCCAGTAGCGCCGGGACACACTATAATTCACCCCTCCACTTT
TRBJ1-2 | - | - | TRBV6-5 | CASSYTGFYGYTF | TGTGCCAGCAGTTACACCGGTTTTTATGGCTACACCTTC
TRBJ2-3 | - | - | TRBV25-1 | CASSDSRYVSDTQYF | TGTGCCAGCAGTGACTCTAGATACGTGTCTGATACGCAGTATTTT
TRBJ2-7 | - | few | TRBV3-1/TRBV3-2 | CASSHQVQRYEQYF | TGTGCCAGCAGCCACCAGGTTCAGCGGTACGAGCAGTACTTC
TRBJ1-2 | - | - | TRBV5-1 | CASSLEPGGYTF | TGCGCCAGCAGCCTTGAGCCGGGTGGCTACACCTTC
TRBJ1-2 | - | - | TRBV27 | CASSSSGRRGGYTF | TGTGCCAGCAGTTCCTCGGGACGGCGGGGTGGCTACACCTTC
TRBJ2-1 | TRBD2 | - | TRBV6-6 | CASTLAGVRSYNEQFF | TGTGCCAGCACCTTAGCGGGAGTTCGCTCCTACAATGAGCAGTTCTTC
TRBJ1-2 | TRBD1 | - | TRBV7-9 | CAGGGQGFSGYTF | TGTGCCGGTGGGGGACAGGGGTTCTCTGGCTACACCTTC
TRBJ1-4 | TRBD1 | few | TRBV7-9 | CASSSRTGATNEKLFF | TGTGCCAGCAGCTCCCGGACAGGTGCAACTAATGAAAAACTGTTTTTT
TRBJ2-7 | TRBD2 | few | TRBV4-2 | CASTPSGTSGGPYEQYF | TGTGCCAGCACCCCCTCCGGGACTAGCGGGGGCCCCTACGAGCAGTACTTC
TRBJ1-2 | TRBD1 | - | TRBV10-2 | CASSFTGGGGYTF | TGCGCCAGCAGTTTTACAGGGGGTGGTGGCTACACCTTC
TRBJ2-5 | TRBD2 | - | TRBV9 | CASSVLLAGAQETQYF | TGTGCCAGCAGCGTACTGTTAGCGGGGGCCCAAGAGACCCAGTACTTC
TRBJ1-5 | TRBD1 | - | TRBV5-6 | CASSGRDRDQPQHF | TGTGCCAGCAGCGGGAGGGACAGGGATCAGCCCCAGCATTTT
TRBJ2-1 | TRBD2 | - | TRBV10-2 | CASGRAGGSFFNEQFF | TGCGCCAGCGGAAGAGCGGGGGGGTCCTTTTTCAATGAGCAGTTCTTC
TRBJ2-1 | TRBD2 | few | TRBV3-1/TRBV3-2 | CASSQGGLESYNEQFF | TGTGCCAGCAGCCAAGGAGGACTAGAATCCTACAATGAGCAGTTCTTC
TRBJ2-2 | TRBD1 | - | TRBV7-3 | CASSLFRIPGTGGAGAGELFF | TGTGCCAGCAGCTTATTCCGGATTCCCGGGACAGGGGGCGCCGGAGCCGGGGAGCTGTTTTTT